These T cell receptor beta chains were read from a single sample in a study of identical twins. MiXCR, run by TCRdb on the 5' RACE reads, gives a single entry per CDR3 protein. The data contain around 690,000 distinct CDR3 sequences, around 21% of them singletons. The same sample was also studied in work on T cells expressing NK-cell markers.

The sequenced sample consisted of PBMCs. These receptors all come from a woman under 30 in good health. Both conserved end residues are part of each CDR3. D genes are given only for firm matches. Clone size, where shown, is once, few, many, or a class for clones that have expanded.

cdr3_nt cdr3_aa v_call d_call clone_size j_call
TGCAGTGCTAGAGATGGTAGCGGGGGGGACCAAGAGACCCAGTACTTC CSARDGSGGDQETQYF TRBV20-1 TRBD2 . TRBJ2-5
TGCAGTGCTAGAGTAGCGGGAGGGCGGTCCTACAATGAGCAGTTCTTC CSARVAGGRSYNEQFF TRBV20-1 TRBD2 . TRBJ2-1
TGTGCCAGCGGAAACACCCGCAACCCACTAGCGGGAGTGGGCAATGAGCAGTTCTTC CASGNTRNPLAGVGNEQFF TRBV11-1 TRBD2 . TRBJ2-1
TGTGCCAGCAGCCCGAGCGGGGGAAGCACAGATACGCAGTATTTT CASSPSGGSTDTQYF TRBV12-3/TRBV12-4 TRBD2 many TRBJ2-3
TGTGCCAGCAGTGCTAGCGGAACTCCTCCGGGGCAGTTCTTC CASSASGTPPGQFF TRBV6-2/TRBV6-3 TRBD2 . TRBJ2-1
TGCGCCAGCAGCCAAGATATCGGGGGTCAGCCCCAGCATTTT CASSQDIGGQPQHF TRBV4-3 . . TRBJ1-5
TGTGCCAGCACCCCGTGGACTAGCGGGGTAAATGAGCAGTTCTTC CASTPWTSGVNEQFF TRBV12-3/TRBV12-4 TRBD2 . TRBJ2-1
TGCAGCGTTCTCTCAGGGTTATCCGGGGAGCTGTTTTTT CSVLSGLSGELFF TRBV29-1 . few TRBJ2-2
TGTGCCATCAGTGACGCGGGGGACACTGAAGCTTTCTTT CAISDAGDTEAFF TRBV10-3 . many TRBJ1-1
TGTGCCAGCAGCGGACAGGGGGCAAACTATGGCTACACCTTC CASSGQGANYGYTF TRBV12-3/TRBV12-4 TRBD1 . TRBJ1-2
TGTGCCAGCAGGGACAGGTTTAACTATGGCTACACCTTC CASRDRFNYGYTF TRBV6-1 TRBD1 few TRBJ1-2
TGTGCCAGCAGCTCGGACTTCCAGGAAGAGACCCAGTACTTC CASSSDFQEETQYF TRBV7-3 . few TRBJ2-5
TGCAGTGCTAGACGGGAGCTCGGGTACAATGAGCAGTTCTTC CSARRELGYNEQFF TRBV20-1 . . TRBJ2-1
TGCGCCAGCAGCCCCAGGCGCGGAGCAAACTACGAGCAGTACTTC CASSPRRGANYEQYF TRBV4-3 . few TRBJ2-7
TGCAGTGCTAGTAGGGCAGCCTCCACCGAGCAGTACTTC CSASRAASTEQYF TRBV20-1 . few TRBJ2-7
TGTGCCAGCAGCAACATCACAGGGGCCGGGGCCAACGTCCTGACTTTC CASSNITGAGANVLTF TRBV7-8 TRBD1 few TRBJ2-6
TGTGCCAGCTCACTTCGGGGTCGGGGCGATGAGCAGTTCTTC CASSLRGRGDEQFF TRBV18 . . TRBJ2-1
TGTGCCGCTTCTCCGGGCAATGAGCAGTTCTTC CAASPGNEQFF TRBV6-6 . few TRBJ2-1
TGTGCCAGCAGTTACGCGACTGCGAGCCTACGAGAGCAGTACTTC CASSYATASLREQYF TRBV6-2/TRBV6-3 . few TRBJ2-7
TGTGCCAGCAGCCAAGTAGGGACACCGACCTACAATGAGCAGTTCTTC CASSQVGTPTYNEQFF TRBV14 . once TRBJ2-1
TGTGCCAGCAGCCGGGCTTTGGGTTCACCCCTCCACTTT CASSRALGSPLHF TRBV6-6 . few TRBJ1-6
TGTGCCAGCAGTCCCCGGACTACCGGCCATGAGCAGTTCTTC CASSPRTTGHEQFF TRBV27 . few TRBJ2-1
TGTGCCAGCAGCGACACGGGGCGGCCGGGGGATGAGCAGTTCTTC CASSDTGRPGDEQFF TRBV7-9 . . TRBJ2-1
TGTGCCACCAGCACCGACAGGGGACCTCTCCGCGAGCAGTACTTC CATSTDRGPLREQYF TRBV15 TRBD1 few TRBJ2-7
TGCAGCGTTCCCTGGACAGGGGGGCACTACGAGCAGTACTTC CSVPWTGGHYEQYF TRBV29-1 TRBD1 few TRBJ2-7
TGCAGTGCTAGCCCCGTTAGCGGGGGGAGGAATGAGCAGTTCTTC CSASPVSGGRNEQFF TRBV20-1 TRBD2 . TRBJ2-1
TGTGCCAGCAGTTACCGGACAGGGTACGATGAGCAGTTCTTC CASSYRTGYDEQFF TRBV6-5 TRBD1 . TRBJ2-1
TGTGCCACCAGCACACTTATCGAGGCGTCCTACGAGCAGTACTTC CATSTLIEASYEQYF TRBV15 . . TRBJ2-7
TGCGCCAGCAGCTTGGATCACAGGGGCATGCAGAGCACTGAAGCTTTCTTT CASSLDHRGMQSTEAFF TRBV5-1 TRBD1 few TRBJ1-1
TGTGCCAGCAGCTCTTCTAGCGGAGACTACAATGAGCAGTTCTTC CASSSSSGDYNEQFF TRBV9 TRBD2 few TRBJ2-1
TGCGCCAGCAGCTTGCTGGGTTATTCCTACAATGAGCAGTTCTTC CASSLLGYSYNEQFF TRBV5-1 . . TRBJ2-1
TGCAGTGCTAGTGGGATACCGGGACTAGTCTATGAGCAGTTCTTC CSASGIPGLVYEQFF TRBV20-1 TRBD2 . TRBJ2-1
TGCGCCAGCAGCTCGACCGGGACTAGCGGGGCGGCAGATACGCAGTATTTT CASSSTGTSGAADTQYF TRBV5-1 TRBD2 few TRBJ2-3
TGTGCCACCAGTGATGGGGATGTCCTAGATACGCAGTATTTT CATSDGDVLDTQYF TRBV24-1 . . TRBJ2-3